What follows are 10 T cell receptor beta chains derived from one specimen sequenced in a study of technical replicates of blood from a few donors. Produced via immunoSEQ multiplex PCR; TCRdb's table is partial and in-frame only. The data contain more than 65,000 clones, approximately 96% of them seen just once; the ten biggest clones take up around 0.31%. The sequencing sample was made of T cells isolated from PBMCs. These receptors were collected from a human donor in good health.

The chain uses TRBV19 and TRBJ1-1, with TRBD1 as a possible D gene (5 bases). The CDR3 is 14 residues long. Per germline, CDR1 LNHDA and CDR2 SQIVND (reference sequence). Trimming stripped 8 bases from V and 1 base from J, with 14 bases between. CDR3 bases: TGTGCCAGTGGGTTGGGGCAGAAGAACACTGAAGCTTTCTTT. Amino acid sequence: CASGLGQKNTEAFF.

The V and J genes are TRBV5-1 and TRBJ1-2, with a weak D call TRBD1 (6 bases). The CDR3 extends over 14 amino acids. CDR1 SGHRS and CDR2 YFSETQ come from the germline V gene. Trimming took off 4 bases at V and 8 bases at J, with 18 bases between the two ends. The CDR3 here is CASSVDSRGVGYTF. DNA of the CDR3: TGCGCCAGCAGCGTGGACAGTAGGGGCGTCGGCTACACCTTC.

CDR3 in amino acids: CAIAGGEETQYF. The CDR3 coding sequence is TGTGCCATCGCGGGGGGCGAAGAGACCCAGTACTTC. V usage is TRBV10-3 and J usage is TRBJ2-5; 8 positions match TRBD2. V lost 8 bases and J lost 3; bases outside the gene matches: 2. CDR1 and CDR2 from the germline V gene are ENHRY and SYGVKD. The CDR3 is 12 residues long.

The chain joins TRBV6-4 to TRBJ2-1, with TRBD2 matching over 8 bases. The CDR3 has 14 amino acids. V was pared by 4 bases and J by 8 bases, with 7 bases of the junction left unmatched. Germline-derived CDR1 and CDR2 are MRHNA and SNTAGT. The CDR3 nucleotides are TGTGCCAGCAGTGTGCAGCGGGAGTCCGATGAGCAGTTCTTC. This translates into CASSVQRESDEQFF.

The V and J genes are TRBV27 and TRBJ2-3; unclear D gene. The V gene lost 3 bases and the J gene lost 0 bases, with 13 bases spanning the gap. Germline CDR1 and CDR2: MNHEY and SMNVEV (reference sequence). The length of the CDR3 is 16 residues. CDR3 DNA: TGTGCCAGCAGTTTTCAGTTAACCGCTAGCACAGATACGCAGTATTTT. Amino acid sequence: CASSFQLTASTDTQYF.

This clone was found once. The genes are TRBV14 and TRBJ2-7; 10 bases map to TRBD2. V dropped 2 bases and J dropped 1; count of bases not matched to a gene: 17. Germline CDR1 and CDR2: SGHDN and FVKESK. There are 20 residues in the CDR3. The CDR3 DNA reads as TGTGCCAGCAGCCAATGGAACCGAGCTAGCGGGAGTAAACTTTCCTACGAGCAGTACTTC. This gives the protein CASSQWNRASGSKLSYEQYF.

The chain combines TRBV4-1 with TRBJ2-3, with 9 positions matching TRBD2. The CDR3 sequence is 17 residues long. Germline V lookup: CDR1 MGHRA, CDR2 YSYEKL. Trimming removed 0 bases from V and 5 bases from J; junction bases left unmatched: 9. The CDR3 DNA is TGCGCCAGCAGCCAAGATTTCCTAGCGGGAATATTAGATACGCAGTATTTT. Protein product: CASSQDFLAGILDTQYF.

The chain links TRBV30 to TRBJ2-2; 7 positions agree with TRBD2. CDR3 size: 13 residues. Trimming took 4 bases from V and 4 from J; bases not matched to a gene: 3. Germline loops: CDR1 GTSNPN, CDR2 SVGIG (reference sequence). The CDR3 DNA follows: TGTGCCTGGATGACGGGGGGCACCGGGGAGCTGTTTTTT. Protein: CAWMTGGTGELFF.

The rearrangement links TRBV28 to TRBJ1-4, with 7 bases matching TRBD1. With 5 bases clipped from V and 7 bases from J, the junction kept 7 bases outside the gene matches. This CDR3 is 14 amino acids long. Germline values: CDR1 MDHEN, CDR2 SYDVKM. The CDR3: CASSRTGVGEKLFF. CDR3 sequence (DNA): TGTGCCAGCAGTCGAACAGGGGTGGGTGAAAAACTGTTTTTT.

This sequence joins TRBV29-1 and TRBJ1-4; D uncertain. Germline V CDR1 and CDR2: SQVTM, ANQGSEA. V gave up 0 bases and J gave up 5 bases, with 10 bases separating them. CDR3 length: 14 amino acids. The CDR3 loop reads CSVEDPTTNEKLFF. The CDR3 DNA reads TGCAGCGTTGAAGATCCAACTACGAATGAAAAACTGTTTTTT. Combining the CDR3 with reference TRBV29-1 and TRBJ1-4 gives the whole variable domain SAVISQKPSRDICQRGTSLTIQCQVDSQVTMMFWYRQQPGQSLTLIATANQGSEATYESGFVIDKFPISRPNLTFSTLTVSNMSPEDSSIYLCSVEDPTTNEKLFFGSGTQLSVL.